The source of this T cell receptor beta chain is a study of blood T cells in healthy people across ages. The CDR3 totals 14 residues. Germline loops: CDR1 MNHNS, CDR2 SASEGT. The V gene lost 5 bases and the J gene lost 0 bases, with 10 bases spanning the gap. Study results and limitations: Observed TCR beta diversity per million T cells went down as age went up. This fall followed a roughly linear course with age.

This clonotype was observed at least ten times. No antigen is known for it. A second PCR, run for about 7 to 11 cycles, used a sample-barcoded 5' primer plus a J-beta primer mix. TCRdb reprocessed the 5' RACE reads via MiXCR and lists one record per CDR3 protein. The data contain 750,000 to 950,000 distinct CDR3 sequences, almost 30% of them singletons. These same records also appear under a second study, on T cells of mothers and their children. That work states: A few healthy Caucasian mothers and their six children were the donors. With unrelated pairs as the comparison, related mother-child pairs had a slightly higher overlap that was not significant.

The TCR comes from a woman in her thirties or forties in good health. The specimen sequenced was blood. J is TRBJ1-2 and V is TRBV6-1, with D possibly TRBD1 on 6 matching bases. CDR3 sequence: CASSMDRTNYGYTF. For the CDR3, the DNA is TGTGCCAGCAGTATGGACAGAACTAACTATGGCTACACCTTC.